The clone carrying this TCR beta chain appeared once. This entry comes from a study of technical replicates of blood from a handful of donors. Libraries were prepared by immunoSEQ multiplex PCR; TCRdb keeps only in-frame clonotypes and omits some of them. The sample consists of approximately 94,000 clones, 95% to 97% of them appearing once. The V segment lost 8 bases and the J segment 4 bases; nucleotides outside the gene matches: 7. The length of the CDR3 is 14 residues. The germline V gene has CDR1 SQVTM and CDR2 ANQGSEA. Input material: T cells isolated from PBMCs. This sequence originates from a human donor in good health. The gene calls are TRBV29-1 and TRBJ2-2, with TRBD2 matching 10 bases. The CDR3 bases are TGCAGCATTCTAGCGGGAGTTTCCACCGGGGAGCTGTTTTTT. This codes for CSILAGVSTGELFF.